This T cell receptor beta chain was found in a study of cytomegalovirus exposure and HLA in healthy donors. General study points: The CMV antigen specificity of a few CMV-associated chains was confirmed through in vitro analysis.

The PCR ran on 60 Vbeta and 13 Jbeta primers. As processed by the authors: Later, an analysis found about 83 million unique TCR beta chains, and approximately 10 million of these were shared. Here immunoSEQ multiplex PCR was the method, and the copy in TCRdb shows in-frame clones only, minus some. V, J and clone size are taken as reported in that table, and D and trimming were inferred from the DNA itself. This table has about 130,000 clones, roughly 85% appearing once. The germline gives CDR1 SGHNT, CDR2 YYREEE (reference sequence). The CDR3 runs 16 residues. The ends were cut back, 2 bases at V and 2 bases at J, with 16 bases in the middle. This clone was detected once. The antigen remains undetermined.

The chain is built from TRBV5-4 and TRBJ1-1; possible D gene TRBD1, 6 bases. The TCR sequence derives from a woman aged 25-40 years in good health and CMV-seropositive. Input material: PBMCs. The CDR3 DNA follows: TGTGCCAGCAGCTTAGGAGGGGGGGCTTATAACACTGAAGCTTTCTTT. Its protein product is CASSLGGGAYNTEAFF.